The entry below describes one TCR beta chain. These data are taken from a study of monozygotic twins with inflammatory bowel disease. TCRdb reprocessed the 5' RACE reads; each CDR3 protein has one entry and no DNA is given. This sample contains roughly 90,000 distinct CDR3 sequences. Specimen: blood. The TCR sequence derives from a human donor with ulcerative colitis or Crohn's disease, or a healthy co-twin of an affected twin (not recorded which).

CDR3 in amino acids: CASSLGQGKADTQYF. The chain uses TRBV5-1 and TRBJ2-3; with no DNA, the TCRdb D assignment of TRBD1 cannot be verified. Germline lookup yields CDR1 SGHRS and CDR2 YFSETQ. The CDR3 is 15 amino acids.